This T cell receptor beta chain was sequenced in a study of identical twins. On this clonotype itself: Its matching antigen is unknown.

TCRdb passed the 5' RACE reads through MiXCR, listing each CDR3 protein once. The table lists 600,000 to 700,000 distinct CDR3 sequences, less than 25% of them singletons, with more than 4% in the top ten. Whole-study results and caveats: Monozygotic twin pairs showed more out-of-frame TCR alpha sharing than models estimated.

This sample also appeared in a second study, on T cells expressing NK-cell markers.

The sequence came from a woman aged 18-29 years in good health. The sequenced material came from PBMCs.

In DNA, the CDR3 is TGTGCCAGCAGCAAGAAACCGGACAGGGAATTTGGTGAAGCTTTCTTT. Encoded protein: CASSKKPDREFGEAFF. The chain recombines TRBV6-1 with TRBJ1-1; the match to TRBD1 covers 8 bases. Germline CDR1 and CDR2: MNHNS and SASEGT. Trimming cost V 6 bases and J 7 bases; bases outside gene matches: 16. The CDR3 length is 16 residues.